The rows below give T cell receptor beta chains drawn from one sample of a study of cytomegalovirus exposure and HLA in healthy donors. Sequenced by immunoSEQ multiplex PCR; TCRdb stores in-frame clones only, minus some. The sample comprises around 100,000 clones, roughly 85% of which are singletons, and about 3% rests with the top ten. Sequenced material: PBMCs. The receptor source for this set is a woman aged 40 to 50 in good health and CMV-seronegative. The CDR3 runs from the conserved cysteine through the conserved F or W. The order of the fields is V gene, D gene, clone size, J gene, CDR3 protein, CDR3 DNA. A D gene is named only where the DNA matches it firmly. Expanded clones get a size class; other rows say once, few or many, or leave the size out.

V gene: TRBV5-8
D gene: -
clone size: -
J gene: TRBJ2-5
CDR3 protein: CASSLPDGSQETQYF
CDR3 DNA: TGTGCCAGCAGCTTGCCCGACGGGTCACAAGAGACCCAGTACTTC

V gene: TRBV27
D gene: -
clone size: -
J gene: TRBJ2-2
CDR3 protein: CASSLARAGELFF
CDR3 DNA: TGTGCCAGCAGTTTAGCGAGGGCCGGGGAGCTGTTTTTT

V gene: TRBV9
D gene: -
clone size: -
J gene: TRBJ2-1
CDR3 protein: CASSVNPTPDNEQFF
CDR3 DNA: TGTGCCAGCAGCGTAAACCCGACACCTGACAATGAGCAGTTCTTC

V gene: TRBV6-5
D gene: -
clone size: once
J gene: TRBJ2-3
CDR3 protein: CATQSSGTDTQYF
CDR3 DNA: TGTGCCACTCAGAGTAGCGGCACAGATACGCAGTATTTT

V gene: TRBV27
D gene: TRBD1
clone size: -
J gene: TRBJ1-2
CDR3 protein: CASSLRQGIVTF
CDR3 DNA: TGTGCCAGCAGTTTAAGACAGGGGATTGTCACCTTC

V gene: TRBV6-4
D gene: -
clone size: -
J gene: TRBJ1-3
CDR3 protein: CASSDTPGFVSGNTIYF
CDR3 DNA: TGTGCCAGCAGTGACACACCAGGGTTCGTCTCTGGAAACACCATATATTTT

V gene: TRBV4-2
D gene: -
clone size: -
J gene: TRBJ1-1
CDR3 protein: CASSRDTNTEAFF
CDR3 DNA: TGTGCCAGCAGCCGGGACACAAACACTGAAGCTTTCTTT

V gene: TRBV30
D gene: -
clone size: -
J gene: TRBJ1-6
CDR3 protein: CAWSARDTLNSPLHF
CDR3 DNA: TGTGCCTGGAGTGCCCGGGACACCCTTAATTCACCCCTCCACTTT

V gene: TRBV25-1
D gene: -
clone size: -
J gene: TRBJ1-5
CDR3 protein: CASSESGGDGPQHF
CDR3 DNA: TGTGCCAGCAGTGAATCGGGGGGTGATGGGCCCCAGCATTTT

V gene: TRBV7-2
D gene: TRBD2
clone size: -
J gene: TRBJ2-7
CDR3 protein: CASSLILAGEPYEQYF
CDR3 DNA: TGTGCCAGCAGCTTAATATTAGCGGGAGAACCCTACGAGCAGTACTTC

V gene: TRBV19
D gene: TRBD2
clone size: once
J gene: TRBJ2-1
CDR3 protein: CASSIGTSGRFYEQFF
CDR3 DNA: TGTGCCAGTAGTATAGGGACTAGCGGGAGGTTCTATGAGCAGTTCTTC

V gene: TRBV6-5
D gene: -
clone size: -
J gene: TRBJ2-7
CDR3 protein: CASSYSAARGYEQYF
CDR3 DNA: TGTGCCAGCAGTTACTCGGCCGCGCGAGGCTACGAGCAGTACTTC

V gene: TRBV6-6
D gene: TRBD1
clone size: -
J gene: TRBJ1-1
CDR3 protein: CASRPTGATEAFF
CDR3 DNA: TGTGCCAGCAGACCGACAGGGGCCACTGAAGCTTTCTTT

V gene: TRBV2
D gene: -
clone size: -
J gene: TRBJ2-6
CDR3 protein: CASSEYPVGANVLTF
CDR3 DNA: TGTGCCAGCAGTGAATACCCAGTAGGGGCCAACGTCCTGACTTTC

V gene: TRBV7-9
D gene: TRBD2
clone size: -
J gene: TRBJ2-3
CDR3 protein: CASSHPERGLQSQYF
CDR3 DNA: TGTGCCAGCAGTCATCCGGAGCGGGGCCTACAGTCGCAGTATTTT

V gene: TRBV11-3
D gene: TRBD1
clone size: -
J gene: TRBJ2-5
CDR3 protein: CASSSGQGWEETQYF
CDR3 DNA: TGTGCCAGCAGCTCGGGACAGGGATGGGAAGAGACCCAGTACTTC

V gene: TRBV6-1
D gene: -
clone size: -
J gene: TRBJ1-1
CDR3 protein: CASTLPGVNTEAFF
CDR3 DNA: TGTGCCAGCACTCTTCCAGGTGTGAACACTGAAGCTTTCTTT

V gene: TRBV25-1
D gene: TRBD1
clone size: -
J gene: TRBJ1-1
CDR3 protein: CASSVTSGTGGEAFF
CDR3 DNA: TGTGCCAGCAGTGTCACTTCCGGGACAGGGGGTGAAGCTTTCTTT

V gene: TRBV5-1
D gene: TRBD2
clone size: -
J gene: TRBJ2-1
CDR3 protein: CASSFTQVAGGPYNEQFF
CDR3 DNA: TGCGCCAGCTCCTTTACCCAAGTAGCGGGGGGCCCCTACAATGAGCAGTTCTTC

V gene: TRBV7-8
D gene: -
clone size: -
J gene: TRBJ2-1
CDR3 protein: CASSLLTANNEQFF
CDR3 DNA: TGTGCCAGCAGCTTATTAACAGCTAACAATGAGCAGTTCTTC

V gene: TRBV10-1
D gene: TRBD2
clone size: -
J gene: TRBJ2-3
CDR3 protein: CASSPSGGGDTQYF
CDR3 DNA: TGCGCCAGCAGTCCGAGCGGGGGAGGAGATACGCAGTATTTT

V gene: TRBV14
D gene: TRBD2
clone size: once
J gene: TRBJ2-1
CDR3 protein: CASSRTSGGVYNEQFF
CDR3 DNA: TGTGCCAGCAGCCGGACTAGCGGGGGGGTGTACAATGAGCAGTTCTTC

V gene: TRBV7-6
D gene: -
clone size: -
J gene: TRBJ1-1
CDR3 protein: CASSLGLLQGSEAFF
CDR3 DNA: TGTGCCAGCAGCTTAGGCCTTCTTCAGGGGTCTGAAGCTTTCTTT

V gene: TRBV27
D gene: -
clone size: -
J gene: TRBJ2-7
CDR3 protein: CASSLLPDPPGEQYF
CDR3 DNA: TGTGCCAGCAGTTTATTACCTGACCCCCCGGGAGAGCAGTACTTC

V gene: TRBV16
D gene: -
clone size: -
J gene: TRBJ1-2
CDR3 protein: CASSPGGTLNYGYTF
CDR3 DNA: TGTGCCAGCAGCCCCGGAGGGACCCTTAACTATGGCTACACCTTC

V gene: TRBV6-5
D gene: -
clone size: few
J gene: TRBJ1-6
CDR3 protein: CASSYQGSPLHF
CDR3 DNA: TGTGCCAGCAGTTACCAGGGTTCACCCCTCCACTTT

V gene: TRBV10-3
D gene: TRBD1
clone size: few
J gene: TRBJ1-5
CDR3 protein: CAISDLGTGNQPQHF
CDR3 DNA: TGTGCCATCAGTGATCTGGGGACAGGCAATCAGCCCCAGCATTTT

V gene: TRBV6-5
D gene: TRBD1
clone size: -
J gene: TRBJ1-4
CDR3 protein: CASRLLGTGDEKLFF
CDR3 DNA: TGTGCCAGCAGACTTCTCGGGACAGGGGACGAAAAACTGTTTTTT

V gene: TRBV7-9
D gene: TRBD1
clone size: -
J gene: TRBJ2-1
CDR3 protein: CASSPRTGSNEQFF
CDR3 DNA: TGTGCCAGCAGCCCACGGACAGGTTCCAATGAGCAGTTCTTC

V gene: TRBV19
D gene: TRBD1
clone size: -
J gene: TRBJ1-1
CDR3 protein: CASSMGRQGADTEAFF
CDR3 DNA: TGTGCCAGTAGTATGGGAAGACAGGGGGCGGACACTGAAGCTTTCTTT

V gene: TRBV29-1
D gene: TRBD2
clone size: few
J gene: TRBJ2-1
CDR3 protein: CSAASGSLSEQFF
CDR3 DNA: TGCAGCGCCGCTAGCGGGAGTTTGAGTGAGCAGTTCTTC

V gene: TRBV9
D gene: -
clone size: -
J gene: TRBJ2-1
CDR3 protein: CASSVGGTRVEQFF
CDR3 DNA: TGTGCCAGCAGCGTCGGCGGGACTCGAGTTGAGCAGTTCTTC

V gene: TRBV2
D gene: TRBD1
clone size: -
J gene: TRBJ1-2
CDR3 protein: CASSEFTGGMHGYTF
CDR3 DNA: TGTGCCAGCAGTGAATTTACAGGGGGTATGCATGGCTACACCTTC

V gene: TRBV19
D gene: -
clone size: -
J gene: TRBJ1-1
CDR3 protein: CASTDGGAGDTEAFF
CDR3 DNA: TGTGCCAGTACCGACGGGGGCGCGGGAGATACTGAAGCTTTCTTT

V gene: TRBV10-3
D gene: -
clone size: few
J gene: TRBJ2-1
CDR3 protein: CAISGVSAYNEQFF
CDR3 DNA: TGTGCCATCAGTGGGGTCAGCGCCTACAATGAGCAGTTCTTC

V gene: TRBV4-1
D gene: TRBD1
clone size: -
J gene: TRBJ2-1
CDR3 protein: CASSRWIAGTENNEQFF
CDR3 DNA: TGCGCCAGCAGCCGATGGATCGCCGGGACAGAGAACAATGAGCAGTTCTTC

V gene: TRBV15
D gene: -
clone size: -
J gene: TRBJ1-2
CDR3 protein: CATSREAYGYTF
CDR3 DNA: TGTGCCACCAGCAGAGAAGCCTATGGCTACACCTTC

V gene: TRBV19
D gene: TRBD2
clone size: -
J gene: TRBJ2-4
CDR3 protein: CASSMGAGANIQYF
CDR3 DNA: TGTGCCAGTAGTATGGGAGCGGGAGCCAACATTCAGTACTTC

V gene: TRBV5-1
D gene: TRBD1
clone size: -
J gene: TRBJ2-7
CDR3 protein: CASFSGTASYEQYF
CDR3 DNA: TGCGCCAGCTTCTCCGGGACAGCGTCCTACGAGCAGTACTTC

V gene: TRBV30
D gene: -
clone size: -
J gene: TRBJ1-2
CDR3 protein: CAWSNGGGSGYTF
CDR3 DNA: TGTGCCTGGAGTAACGGGGGAGGGAGCGGCTACACCTTC

V gene: TRBV7-6
D gene: TRBD2
clone size: -
J gene: TRBJ2-3
CDR3 protein: CASSSIRRLAGGASTDTQYF
CDR3 DNA: TGTGCCAGCAGCTCGATCCGGAGACTAGCGGGGGGGGCGAGCACAGATACGCAGTATTTT

V gene: TRBV4-3
D gene: TRBD1
clone size: -
J gene: TRBJ1-3
CDR3 protein: CASSQAFGQASGNTIYF
CDR3 DNA: TGCGCCAGCAGCCAAGCTTTTGGACAGGCCTCTGGAAACACCATATATTTT

V gene: TRBV4-3
D gene: -
clone size: -
J gene: TRBJ2-1
CDR3 protein: CASSQDRPGQLARHEQFF
CDR3 DNA: TGCGCCAGCAGCCAAGATCGTCCAGGGCAGCTAGCGCGGCATGAGCAGTTCTTC

V gene: TRBV28
D gene: TRBD2
clone size: -
J gene: TRBJ2-3
CDR3 protein: CASSLAGSTDTQYF
CDR3 DNA: TGTGCCAGCAGTCTAGCGGGGAGCACAGATACGCAGTATTTT

V gene: TRBV28
D gene: TRBD2
clone size: -
J gene: TRBJ2-5
CDR3 protein: CASSTAGGTQYF
CDR3 DNA: TGTGCCAGCTCAACAGCGGGAGGGACCCAGTACTTC